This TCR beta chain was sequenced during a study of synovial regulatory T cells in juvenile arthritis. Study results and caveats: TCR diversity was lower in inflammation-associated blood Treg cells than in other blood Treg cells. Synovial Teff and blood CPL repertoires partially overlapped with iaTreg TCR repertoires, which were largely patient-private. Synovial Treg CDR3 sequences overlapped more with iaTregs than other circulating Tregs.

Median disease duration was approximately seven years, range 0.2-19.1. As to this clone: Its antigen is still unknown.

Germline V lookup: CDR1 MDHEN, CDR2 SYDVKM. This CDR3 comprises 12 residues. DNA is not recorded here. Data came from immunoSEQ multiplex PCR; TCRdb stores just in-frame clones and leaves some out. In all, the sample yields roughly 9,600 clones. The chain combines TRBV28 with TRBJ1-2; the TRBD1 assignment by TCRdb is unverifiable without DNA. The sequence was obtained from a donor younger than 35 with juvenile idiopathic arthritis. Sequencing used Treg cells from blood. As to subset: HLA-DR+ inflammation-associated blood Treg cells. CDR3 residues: CASSLSIYGYTF.